Below are 5 T cell receptor beta chains sequenced from a single sample in a study of OX40 agonist ivuxolimab in advanced cancers. The assay was immunoSEQ multiplex PCR, and TCRdb's table has in-frame clones only and misses some. The sample carries some 80,000 clones, approximately 86% recorded once. This specimen consisted of CD4+ or CD8+ T cells sorted from blood, obtained in a trial of the OX40 agonist ivuxolimab. The receptors shown here come from an adult with an advanced solid tumor such as melanoma, head and neck, liver or kidney cancer.

CDR3 nucleotide sequence: TGTGCCTGGAGTGTACCCCGCTCTGGTGAAAAACTGTTTTTT. Translation gives CAWSVPRSGEKLFF. The V gene is TRBV30, the J gene TRBJ1-4; the D is unclear. Germline assignment: CDR1 GTSNPN and CDR2 SVGIG (reference sequence). Trimming removed 0 bases from V and 7 bases from J, with 12 bases in between. The CDR3 sequence is 14 residues long.

The rearrangement uses TRBV6-5 and TRBJ1-5, with 10 bases identical to TRBD1. CDR1 MNHEY and CDR2 SVGAGI come from the germline V gene. J was trimmed by 7 bases and V by 4 bases; bases with no gene match: 10. The CDR3 runs to 16 residues. The CDR3 DNA sequence: TGTGCCAGCAGTTCGCGCGACAGGGGGCTATTACAGCCCCAGCATTTT. Amino acids: CASSSRDRGLLQPQHF.

This chain uses TRBV10-3 with TRBJ1-4; TRBD1 is a possible D gene (5 bases). CDR1 is ENHRY, CDR2 SYGVKD, per germline. The CDR3 sequence is 12 residues long. Trimming took 8 bases from V and 10 from J, leaving 14 bases between them. CDR3 sequence (DNA): TGTGCCATCGGAGGAACGGGGGGAAAACTGTTTTTT. Translating gives CAIGGTGGKLFF.

The gene calls are TRBV28 and TRBJ1-5, with 9 bases fitting TRBD1. CDR3 length equals 15 residues. Trimming cost V 6 bases and J 12 bases; bases outside gene matches: 15. CDR1 is MDHEN and CDR2 is SYDVKM in the germline V gene. The CDR3 is CASRRGQGGPHLQHF. The CDR3 region has the DNA TGTGCCAGCAGACGGGGACAGGGTGGGCCCCACCTCCAGCATTTT.

This rearrangement joins TRBV5-1 to TRBJ1-1, with a possible D match to TRBD1 (5 bases). Trimming shortened V by 0 bases and J by 8 bases, and 11 bases separated the two germline ends. The CDR3 has 13 residues. Germline V gene lookup returns CDR1 SGHRS and CDR2 YFSETQ. The CDR3 sequence: CASSLDEGPEAFF. The CDR3 bases are TGCGCCAGCAGCTTGGATGAGGGGCCAGAAGCTTTCTTT.